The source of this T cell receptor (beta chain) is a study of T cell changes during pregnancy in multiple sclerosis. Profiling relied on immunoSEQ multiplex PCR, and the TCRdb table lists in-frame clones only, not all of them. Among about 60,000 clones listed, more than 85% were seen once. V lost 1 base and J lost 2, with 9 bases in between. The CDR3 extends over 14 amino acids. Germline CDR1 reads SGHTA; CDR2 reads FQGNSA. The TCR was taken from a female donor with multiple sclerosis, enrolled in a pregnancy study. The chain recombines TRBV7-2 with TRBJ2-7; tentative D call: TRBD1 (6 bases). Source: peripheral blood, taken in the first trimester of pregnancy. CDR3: CASSLGRGAYEQYF. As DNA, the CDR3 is TGTGCCAGCAGCTTAGGCAGGGGCGCCTACGAGCAGTACTTC.